Listed below are T cell receptor beta chains from one sample, sequenced in a study of cytotoxic CD8 clonotypes in ibrutinib-treated CLL. Generated by immunoSEQ multiplex PCR, the TCRdb table keeps only in-frame clones and is missing some. Of roughly 170,000 clones in the sample, approximately 84% were seen once. The sample consisted of PBMCs, taken after 24 months of ibrutinib treatment. These receptors came from a human donor with chronic lymphocytic leukemia. Each CDR3 is given with its conserved first and last residue. The D gene is left open where the match is weak. Clone size is shown for a subset of rows, as once, few, many or a class of expanded clone.

length | size | J | D | V | CDR3 | DNA
17 | . | TRBJ2-6 | TRBD2 | TRBV11-1 | CASSPTAGGSGANVLTF | TGTGCCAGCAGCCCAACGGCGGGGGGCTCTGGGGCCAACGTCCTGACTTTC
14 | . | TRBJ1-1 | . | TRBV18 | CASSPPGGGSFAFF | TGTGCCAGCTCACCACCAGGAGGGGGTAGCTTCGCTTTCTTT
14 | . | TRBJ1-1 | TRBD1 | TRBV5-1 | CASSPGQGAIEAFF | TGCGCCAGCAGCCCCGGACAGGGGGCGATTGAAGCTTTCTTT
16 | . | TRBJ1-1 | . | TRBV6-5 | CASSYRSLWGNTEAFF | TGTGCCAGCAGTTATAGATCCTTGTGGGGGAACACTGAAGCTTTCTTT
17 | . | TRBJ2-5 | TRBD1 | TRBV4-1 | CASSQDRYRGRMETQYF | TGCGCCAGCAGCCAAGATAGGTACAGGGGGCGGATGGAGACCCAGTACTTC
11 | . | TRBJ1-1 | TRBD1 | TRBV28 | CASRYRGNAFF | TGTGCCAGCCGCTACAGGGGGAACGCTTTCTTT
12 | few | TRBJ1-1 | . | TRBV7-9 | CASSPYHAEAFF | TGTGCCAGCAGCCCCTATCACGCTGAAGCTTTCTTT
12 | . | TRBJ1-2 | . | TRBV28 | CASSLGGYGYTF | TGTGCCAGCTCCCTCGGCGGCTATGGCTACACCTTC
13 | . | TRBJ2-1 | TRBD2 | TRBV29-1 | CSLGGEAYNEQFF | TGCAGCCTCGGGGGGGAGGCCTACAATGAGCAGTTCTTC
15 | . | TRBJ1-5 | TRBD1 | TRBV5-1 | CASSPGQGAIQPQHF | TGCGCCAGCAGCCCCGGACAGGGGGCGATTCAGCCCCAGCATTTT
14 | . | TRBJ2-1 | . | TRBV5-6 | CASSLRGLLNEQFF | TGTGCCAGCAGCTTGAGGGGTTTATTGAATGAGCAGTTCTTC
16 | . | TRBJ2-7 | . | TRBV7-2 | CASSLGHTGISYEQYF | TGTGCCAGCAGCTTAGGTCATACAGGCATCTCCTACGAGCAGTACTTC
16 | . | TRBJ2-5 | TRBD1 | TRBV6-5 | CASSYSGTGGGETQYF | TGTGCCAGCAGTTACAGCGGGACAGGGGGCGGAGAGACCCAGTACTTC
13 | few | TRBJ2-1 | TRBD2 | TRBV30 | CSSGSAGYNEQFF | TGTTCCAGCGGGAGCGCGGGGTACAATGAGCAGTTCTTC
13 | . | TRBJ1-2 | . | TRBV7-6 | CASSLAGDYGYTF | TGTGCCAGCAGCTTAGCCGGAGACTATGGCTACACCTTC
14 | once | TRBJ2-3 | . | TRBV7-8 | CASSRGTATDTQYF | TGTGCCAGCAGCCGCGGGACAGCAACAGATACGCAGTATTTT
11 | . | TRBJ1-2 | . | TRBV7-9 | CCQDGGYGYTF | TGCTGCCAGGACGGGGGCTATGGCTACACCTTC
17 | . | TRBJ2-3 | . | TRBV9 | CASSVASGGAYLDTQYF | TGTGCCAGCAGCGTAGCTAGTGGGGGAGCATACTTAGATACGCAGTATTTT
12 | . | TRBJ1-1 | . | TRBV28 | CASSSDHTEAFF | TGTGCCAGCAGTTCCGACCACACTGAAGCTTTCTTT
15 | few | TRBJ2-5 | TRBD1 | TRBV19 | CASTQGAGWQETQYF | TGTGCCAGTACTCAGGGGGCGGGATGGCAAGAGACCCAGTACTTC
11 | . | TRBJ1-4 | . | TRBV19 | CASNSREKLFF | TGTGCCAGTAATTCGCGCGAAAAACTGTTTTTT
13 | . | TRBJ2-3 | TRBD2 | TRBV7-2 | CASSPVGGDTQYF | TGTGCCAGCAGCCCCGTGGGAGGGGATACGCAGTATTTT
14 | . | TRBJ2-3 | . | TRBV18 | CASSPPGQQDTQYF | TGTGCCAGCTCACCACCGGGGCAGCAGGATACGCAGTATTTT
15 | . | TRBJ1-2 | . | TRBV18 | CASSPRDGANYGYTF | TGTGCCAGCTCACCTCGGGACGGCGCTAACTATGGCTACACCTTC
10 | few | TRBJ1-1 | . | TRBV30 | CASENTEAFF | TGTGCTTCCGAGAACACTGAAGCTTTCTTT
17 | . | TRBJ2-3 | TRBD2 | TRBV5-1 | CASSPGGLAGGTDTQYF | TGCGCCAGCAGCCCCGGAGGACTAGCGGGGGGCACAGATACGCAGTATTTT
15 | . | TRBJ2-1 | TRBD1 | TRBV9 | CASSKFTTGINEQFF | TGTGCCAGCAGCAAATTTACGACAGGGATCAATGAGCAGTTCTTC
14 | few | TRBJ1-1 | . | TRBV19 | CASSVQGHGAEAFF | TGTGCCAGTAGTGTTCAGGGACATGGAGCCGAAGCTTTCTTT
14 | . | TRBJ1-1 | TRBD1 | TRBV7-8 | CASSLGTGNTEAFF | TGTGCCAGCAGCTTAGGGACAGGGAACACTGAAGCTTTCTTT
11 | once | TRBJ2-7 | . | TRBV28 | CASSPLSEQYF | TGTGCCAGCAGCCCATTAAGCGAGCAGTACTTC
15 | . | TRBJ1-5 | . | TRBV5-1 | CASSLGGTSNQPQHF | TGCGCCAGCAGCTTGGGAGGGACGAGCAATCAGCCCCAGCATTTT
13 | . | TRBJ2-7 | . | TRBV6-5 | CASRQDSNYEQYF | TGTGCCAGCAGACAGGACAGCAACTACGAGCAGTACTTC
11 | . | TRBJ1-4 | . | TRBV20-1 | CSARSSVLLFF | TGCAGTGCTAGGTCATCCGTCCTCCTGTTTTTT
13 | . | TRBJ2-7 | . | TRBV19 | CASTPDGSYEQYF | TGTGCCAGTACTCCTGACGGGAGTTACGAGCAGTACTTC
15 | . | TRBJ2-1 | TRBD2 | TRBV7-2 | CASSSLAGGNNEQFF | TGTGCCAGCAGCTCACTAGCGGGGGGCAACAATGAGCAGTTCTTC
13 | once | TRBJ1-1 | . | TRBV7-3 | CASSKGPNTEAFF | TGTGCCAGCAGCAAAGGACCGAACACTGAAGCTTTCTTT
17 | few | TRBJ1-2 | . | TRBV10-1 | CASSEYTGRLVYYGYTF | TGCGCCAGCAGTGAGTATACGGGACGGTTGGTGTACTATGGCTACACCTTC